This is a list of T cell receptor beta chains from one sample in a study of Ad26.COV2.S vaccination and SARS-CoV-2 variants. Only in-frame clones appear in the TCRdb table, and some are missing; sequencing was by immunoSEQ multiplex PCR. The sample lists roughly 180,000 clones, 87% occurring once. The sample consisted of peripheral blood, taken after recovery from COVID-19. The receptors stem from a human donor who had recovered from COVID-19. CDR3s include the opening cysteine and the closing phenylalanine or tryptophan. A D gene is named only where the DNA matches it firmly. Size tells how often a clone was seen (once, few, many) or the class of an expanded clone, and some rows leave it out.

clone size,V gene,J gene,D gene,CDR3 protein,CDR3 DNA
few,TRBV7-9,TRBJ2-5,TRBD1,CASSWGQGDQETQYF,TGTGCCAGCAGCTGGGGACAGGGTGACCAAGAGACCCAGTACTTC
.,TRBV2,TRBJ2-1,.,CASSGGAGLWEQFF,TGTGCCAGCAGTGGAGGGGCGGGGCTTTGGGAGCAGTTCTTC
.,TRBV10-2,TRBJ2-1,TRBD1,CASTVTGGYEQFF,TGCGCCAGCACCGTGACAGGGGGGTATGAGCAGTTCTTC
.,TRBV9,TRBJ2-1,TRBD1,CASGGQGRAYNEQFF,TGTGCCAGCGGGGGACAGGGACGAGCCTACAATGAGCAGTTCTTC
once,TRBV11-2,TRBJ1-2,TRBD1,CASSLATGVGYTF,TGTGCCAGCAGCTTAGCGACAGGGGTCGGCTACACCTTC
.,TRBV7-3,TRBJ2-2,TRBD1,CASSLGRQGAGELFF,TGTGCCAGCAGCTTAGGGCGACAGGGGGCCGGGGAGCTGTTTTTT
.,TRBV5-8,TRBJ2-5,TRBD1,CASSKTGTGGPQETQYF,TGTGCCAGCAGTAAAACCGGGACAGGGGGTCCTCAAGAGACCCAGTACTTC
.,TRBV2,TRBJ2-1,TRBD2,CASSGTRGDEQFF,TGTGCCAGCAGCGGGACTAGGGGCGATGAGCAGTTCTTC
.,TRBV15,TRBJ2-7,TRBD1,CATSREKAGQGFNEQYF,TGTGCCACCAGCAGAGAAAAGGCGGGACAGGGGTTCAACGAGCAGTACTTC
.,TRBV29-1,TRBJ1-5,.,CSAGHGNQPQHF,TGCAGCGCCGGACACGGCAATCAGCCCCAGCATTTT
.,TRBV5-1,TRBJ2-2,TRBD2,CASSPHLAGGRTGELFF,TGCGCCAGCAGCCCGCACCTAGCGGGAGGGCGCACCGGGGAGCTGTTTTTT
once,TRBV24-1,TRBJ1-2,.,CATSEGPGYGYTF,TGTGCCACCAGTGAGGGCCCAGGGTATGGCTACACCTTC
.,TRBV19,TRBJ1-2,.,CASSIPDNYGYTF,TGTGCCAGTAGTATCCCGGACAACTATGGCTACACCTTC
.,TRBV10-1,TRBJ1-6,.,CASGEGTAPLHF,TGCGCCAGCGGGGAGGGAACGGCACCCCTCCACTTT
.,TRBV18,TRBJ1-4,TRBD1,CASSPPGQGTEKLFF,TGTGCCAGCTCACCACCGGGACAGGGTACTGAAAAACTGTTTTTT
.,TRBV29-1,TRBJ1-2,.,CSVVTRPNYGYTF,TGCAGCGTTGTAACCCGACCTAACTATGGCTACACCTTC
.,TRBV5-3,TRBJ1-4,.,CARSLARNGTFRF,TGTGCCAGAAGCCTTGCCAGAAATGGGACTTTCCGATTT
.,TRBV7-2,TRBJ1-3,.,CASSRRLSPGNTIYF,TGTGCCAGCAGCCGCCGACTCTCCCCGGGAAACACCATATATTTT
.,TRBV7-2,TRBJ2-7,.,CASSLAGNIAAYEQYF,TGTGCCAGCAGCTTAGCGGGTAACATAGCGGCCTACGAGCAGTACTTC
.,TRBV29-1,TRBJ2-7,TRBD1,CSVDQGAYEQYF,TGCAGCGTTGATCAGGGGGCCTACGAGCAGTACTTC
.,TRBV19,TRBJ1-2,TRBD1,CASSNPGTGGGYTF,TGTGCCAGTAGTAATCCCGGGACAGGGGGAGGCTACACCTTC
.,TRBV29-1,TRBJ1-3,.,CSGATGSSGNTIYF,TGCAGCGGTGCAACAGGGTCTTCTGGAAACACCATATATTTT
once,TRBV14,TRBJ1-1,.,CASSMWTEAFF,TGTGCCAGCAGCATGTGGACTGAAGCTTTCTTT
.,TRBV4-1,TRBJ2-7,TRBD2,CASSQGERENRQYF,TGCGCCAGCAGCCAAGGGGAGCGGGAGAACCGGCAGTACTTC
.,TRBV30,TRBJ1-4,.,CAWSGGAEKLFF,TGTGCCTGGAGTGGAGGAGCCGAAAAACTGTTTTTT
.,TRBV7-9,TRBJ2-2,TRBD1,CASSPRQGYQPGELFF,TGTGCCAGCAGCCCTCGACAGGGGTATCAACCCGGGGAGCTGTTTTTT
few,TRBV9,TRBJ1-5,.,CASSVAGGDQPQHF,TGTGCCAGCAGCGTGGCGGGGGGGGACCAGCCCCAGCATTTT
.,TRBV7-2,TRBJ1-5,TRBD1,CASSLGGRGFSYQPQHF,TGTGCCAGCAGCTTAGGGGGCAGGGGGTTCAGTTATCAGCCCCAGCATTTT
.,TRBV28,TRBJ1-6,.,CASSSRPNSPLHF,TGTGCCAGCAGTTCACGACCTAATTCACCCCTCCACTTT
.,TRBV20-1,TRBJ2-1,.,CSAPLGSAKFF,TGCAGTGCTCCTTTAGGAAGCGCCAAGTTCTTC
.,TRBV7-9,TRBJ1-2,TRBD1,CASSSRQGNTNYGYTF,TGTGCCAGCAGCAGCCGACAGGGTAACACTAACTATGGCTACACCTTC
.,TRBV27,TRBJ2-6,.,CASSFWSTGANVLTF,TGTGCCAGCAGTTTCTGGAGCACTGGGGCCAACGTCCTGACTTTC
.,TRBV4-1,TRBJ2-3,.,CASSQGFMGGTDTQYF,TGCGCCAGCAGCCAAGGGTTCATGGGCGGCACAGATACGCAGTATTTT
few,TRBV13,TRBJ1-3,.,CASTTGYSGNTIYF,TGTGCCAGCACCACAGGTTACTCTGGAAACACCATATATTTT
.,TRBV7-9,TRBJ2-5,TRBD2,CASSSPLGLAGQETQYF,TGTGCCAGCAGCTCCCCCCTTGGACTAGCGGGCCAAGAGACCCAGTACTTC
.,TRBV10-1,TRBJ2-7,.,CASSRDATYEQYF,TGCGCCAGCAGCAGGGACGCTACCTACGAGCAGTACTTC